Listed below are T cell receptor beta chains from one sample, sequenced in a study of T cell responses to AZD1222 COVID-19 vaccine. Sequenced by immunoSEQ multiplex PCR; TCRdb stores in-frame clones only, minus some. The table includes roughly 150,000 clones, over 90% detected once. The sample was peripheral blood, taken on day 0 of AZD1222 vaccination. The receptors derive from an adult in good health. Each CDR3 is given with its conserved first and last residue. The D gene is left open where the match is weak. Size tells how often a clone was seen (once, few, many) or the class of an expanded clone, and some rows leave it out.

J,V,size,D,DNA,CDR3
TRBJ2-5,TRBV11-2,NA,TRBD1,TGTGCCAGCAGCTTATCGACAGGGGGAGAGACCCAGTACTTC,CASSLSTGGETQYF
TRBJ2-1,TRBV19,NA,TRBD1,TGTGCCAGTAGTATTAGGGGACAGGTGTACAATGAGCAGTTCTTC,CASSIRGQVYNEQFF
TRBJ1-1,TRBV18,once,NA,TGTGCCAGCTCACCCGTATGGAGGGTTTCCACTGAAGCTTTCTTT,CASSPVWRVSTEAFF
TRBJ1-1,TRBV6-5,NA,NA,TGTGCCAGCAGTTACTCGCGGGAGAACACTGAAGCTTTCTTT,CASSYSRENTEAFF
TRBJ1-1,TRBV19,NA,NA,TGTGCCAGTAGTATCTGGAGAACGAACACTGAAGCTTTCTTT,CASSIWRTNTEAFF
TRBJ1-1,TRBV4-1,NA,TRBD1,TGCGCCAGCAGCCCGACAGGGCTCACTGAAGCTTTCTTT,CASSPTGLTEAFF
TRBJ2-5,TRBV30,NA,NA,TGTGCCTGTACAGCGTACCAAGAGACCCAGTACTTC,CACTAYQETQYF
TRBJ1-2,TRBV29-1,NA,TRBD1,TGCAGCGTCTCGGGACAGGGGAACTATGGCTACACCTTC,CSVSGQGNYGYTF
TRBJ1-1,TRBV15,NA,NA,TGTGCCACCAGCGGGGGGTTGGGTGCGTGGGACACTGAAGCTTTCTTT,CATSGGLGAWDTEAFF
TRBJ1-1,TRBV29-1,NA,TRBD1,TGCAGCGCCACAGGGGAGGCTGAAGCTTTCTTT,CSATGEAEAFF
TRBJ2-1,TRBV6-5,NA,NA,TGTGCCAGCAGTTACGGCGGGTTGCACAATGAGCAGTTCTTC,CASSYGGLHNEQFF
TRBJ2-7,TRBV21-1,NA,NA,TGTGCCAGCAACAGGAAGGGGCAGGGAGCCTACGAGCAGTACTTC,CASNRKGQGAYEQYF
TRBJ2-2,TRBV9,few,NA,TGTGCCAGCAGCGAGGGAGAGGGGACCCAGGCGAACACCGGGGAGCTGTTTTTT,CASSEGEGTQANTGELFF
TRBJ2-7,TRBV7-8,NA,TRBD2,TGTGCCAGCAGCTCGCTCGGGCCTACTAGCGGGAGGTCCCACGAGCAGTACTTC,CASSSLGPTSGRSHEQYF
TRBJ1-3,TRBV7-9,NA,NA,TGTGCCAGCAGCCCTTTAAGAACTGGAAACACCATATATTTT,CASSPLRTGNTIYF
TRBJ1-4,TRBV19,NA,NA,TGTGCCAGCGCGAGGGTAACTGTGGGTAATGAAAAACTGTTTTTT,CASARVTVGNEKLFF
TRBJ2-5,TRBV6-5,once,TRBD1,TGTGCCAGCAGTTCTCTCCGGGACAGGGGCCCAGAGACCCAGTACTTC,CASSSLRDRGPETQYF
TRBJ2-2,TRBV5-1,NA,NA,TGCGCCAGCAGCTTGGACTCCCCGAACACCGGGGAGCTGTTTTTT,CASSLDSPNTGELFF
TRBJ2-2,TRBV24-1,NA,TRBD2,TGTGCCACCAGTGATTCCCCAAAGGGAGGGAGCCACACCGGGGAGCTGTTTTTT,CATSDSPKGGSHTGELFF
TRBJ2-7,TRBV5-1,NA,NA,TGCGCCAGCAGCTTGAGTTTGGTTACCTACGAGCAGTACTTC,CASSLSLVTYEQYF
TRBJ2-5,TRBV7-9,NA,NA,TGTGCCAGCAGCCAGAGGCTGGGACTCCGAGAGACCCAGTACTTC,CASSQRLGLRETQYF
TRBJ1-2,TRBV10-3,NA,TRBD1,TGTGCCATCAGCCCTGACAGGGCCTATGGCTACACCTTC,CAISPDRAYGYTF
TRBJ2-3,TRBV29-1,NA,TRBD2,TGCAGCTCCAGCCTAGCGGGAACAGATACGCAGTATTTT,CSSSLAGTDTQYF
TRBJ1-2,TRBV30,NA,TRBD1,TGTGCCTGGAGTGTCAACAGGGGAATCCTCTATGGCTACACCTTC,CAWSVNRGILYGYTF
TRBJ2-7,TRBV6-5,NA,NA,TGTGCCAGCAGTTTCCTCCGGACAGGACGGGGGGAGCAGTACTTC,CASSFLRTGRGEQYF
TRBJ1-1,TRBV18,NA,TRBD1,TGTGCCAGCTCGCTACTGGGACAGGGTAACACTGAAGCTTTCTTT,CASSLLGQGNTEAFF
TRBJ1-5,TRBV6-5,NA,NA,TGTGCCAGCAGTTACTCCGGGGCCCAGCCCCAGCATTTT,CASSYSGAQPQHF
TRBJ2-3,TRBV15,NA,NA,TGTGCCACCAGCAGAGAGTGGACAGAGATTACAGATACGCAGTATTTT,CATSREWTEITDTQYF
TRBJ1-1,TRBV29-1,NA,NA,TGCAGCGTTGGGAATGCGGCGGCGGTCGCTGAAGCTTTCTTT,CSVGNAAAVAEAFF
TRBJ2-5,TRBV6-5,NA,NA,TGTGCCAGCGCGCCAGGGTGGGGAGAGACCCAGTACTTC,CASAPGWGETQYF
TRBJ1-2,TRBV5-6,NA,NA,TGTGCCAGCAGCTTGGTCCAGGGACGAGGCTACACCTTC,CASSLVQGRGYTF
TRBJ1-1,TRBV3-1/TRBV3-2,NA,NA,TGTGCCAGCAGCCAAGGGGGGCCCGGGGGGCCCTTCTTT,CASSQGGPGGPFF
TRBJ2-1,TRBV20-1,NA,TRBD2,TGCAGTGCCAGTAAGACTAGCGGGAGTTTCTATGAGCAGTTCTTC,CSASKTSGSFYEQFF
TRBJ2-5,TRBV3-1/TRBV3-2,NA,TRBD2,TGTGCCAGCAGCCAAGATTCAGGTAGCGGGAGCCCCCAGTACTTC,CASSQDSGSGSPQYF
TRBJ1-1,TRBV28,NA,TRBD1,TGTGCCAGCAGTTTGGGACAGGGATTTAGGACTGAAGCTTTCTTT,CASSLGQGFRTEAFF